The text below deals with one T cell receptor (beta chain). Its target is not known. The data are from a study of cytomegalovirus exposure and HLA in healthy donors. PCR used 60 Vbeta primers and 13 Jbeta primers. Only in-frame clones appear in the TCRdb table, and some are missing; sequencing was by immunoSEQ multiplex PCR. Its clone listing holds 75,000 to 95,000 clones. Study results and caveats: The study carried out a later analysis of TCR beta sequences. It associated 15,000 to 20,000 of them with specific HLA alleles at a false discovery rate of 0.05.

Trimming left V 2 bases short and J 5 bases short, with 16 bases between. The CDR3 length is 15 residues. Looked up from germline, CDR1 is SEHNR and CDR2 is FQNEAQ (reference sequence). V gene TRBV7-9 combines with J gene TRBJ2-7; perhaps TRBD2 as D (7 bases). This clonotype was obtained from a woman aged 60-75 years in good health and CMV-seronegative. Sequencing was done on a sample of PBMCs. The CDR3 reads CASSLLRGLKDEQYF. The CDR3, as DNA: TGTGCCAGCAGCTTATTGCGGGGGCTGAAGGACGAGCAGTACTTC.